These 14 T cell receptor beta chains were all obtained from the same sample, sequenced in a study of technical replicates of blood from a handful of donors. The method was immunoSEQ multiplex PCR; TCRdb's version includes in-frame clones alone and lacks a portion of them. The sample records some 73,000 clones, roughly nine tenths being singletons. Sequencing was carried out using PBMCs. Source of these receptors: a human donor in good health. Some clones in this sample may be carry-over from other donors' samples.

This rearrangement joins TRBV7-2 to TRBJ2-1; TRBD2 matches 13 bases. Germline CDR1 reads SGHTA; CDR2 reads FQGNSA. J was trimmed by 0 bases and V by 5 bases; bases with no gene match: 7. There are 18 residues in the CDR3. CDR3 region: CASSPTSGRGGSYNEQFF. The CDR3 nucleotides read TGTGCCAGCAGCCCTACTAGCGGGAGGGGGGGCTCCTACAATGAGCAGTTCTTC.

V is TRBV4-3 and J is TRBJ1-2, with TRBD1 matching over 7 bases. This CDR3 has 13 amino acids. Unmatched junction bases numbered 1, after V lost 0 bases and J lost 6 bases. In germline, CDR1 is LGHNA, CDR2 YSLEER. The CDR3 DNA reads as TGCGCCAGCAGCCAAGAAGGGACAGATGGCTACACCTTC. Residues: CASSQEGTDGYTF.

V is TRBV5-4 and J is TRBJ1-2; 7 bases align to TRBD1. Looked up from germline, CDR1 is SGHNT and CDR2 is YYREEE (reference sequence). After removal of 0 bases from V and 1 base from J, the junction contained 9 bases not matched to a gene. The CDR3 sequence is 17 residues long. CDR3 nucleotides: TGTGCCAGCAGCTTGGATGCAGGACAGGAGAATAACTATGGCTACACCTTC. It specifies CASSLDAGQENNYGYTF.

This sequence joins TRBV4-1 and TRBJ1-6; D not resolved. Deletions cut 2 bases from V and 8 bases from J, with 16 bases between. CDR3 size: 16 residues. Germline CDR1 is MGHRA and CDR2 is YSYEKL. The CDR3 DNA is TGCGCCAGCAGCCAATTTGGACTTAGTCTAGATTCACCCCTCCACTTT. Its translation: CASSQFGLSLDSPLHF.

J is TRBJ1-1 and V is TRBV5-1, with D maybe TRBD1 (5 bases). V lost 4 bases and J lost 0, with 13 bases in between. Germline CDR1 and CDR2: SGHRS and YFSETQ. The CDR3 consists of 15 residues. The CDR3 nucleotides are TGCGCCAGCAGCCCGAGCGGGGACTTGAACACTGAAGCTTTCTTT. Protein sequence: CASSPSGDLNTEAFF.

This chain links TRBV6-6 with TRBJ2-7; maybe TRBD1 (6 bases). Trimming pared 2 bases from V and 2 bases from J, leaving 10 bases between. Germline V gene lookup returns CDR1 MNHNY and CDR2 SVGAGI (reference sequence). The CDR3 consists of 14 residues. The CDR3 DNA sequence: TGTGCCAGCAGTTACCGAGACAGGACCTACGAGCAGTACTTC. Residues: CASSYRDRTYEQYF.

CDR3 amino acids: CASSLVEGADTQYF. CDR3 bases: TGTGCCAGCAGCTTAGTCGAGGGCGCAGATACGCAGTATTTT. The chain links TRBV7-2 to TRBJ2-3, with D tentatively TRBD2 (5 bases). This CDR3 has 14 residues. CDR1 and CDR2 (germline): SGHTA, FQGNSA. The V and J ends lost 1 base and 4 bases respectively, with 9 bases between them.

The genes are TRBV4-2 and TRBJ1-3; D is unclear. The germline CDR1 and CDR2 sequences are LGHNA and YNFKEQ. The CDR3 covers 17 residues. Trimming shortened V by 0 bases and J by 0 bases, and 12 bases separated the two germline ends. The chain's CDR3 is CASSQEGGGISGNTIYF. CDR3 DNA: TGTGCCAGCAGCCAAGAAGGTGGCGGAATCTCTGGAAACACCATATATTTT.

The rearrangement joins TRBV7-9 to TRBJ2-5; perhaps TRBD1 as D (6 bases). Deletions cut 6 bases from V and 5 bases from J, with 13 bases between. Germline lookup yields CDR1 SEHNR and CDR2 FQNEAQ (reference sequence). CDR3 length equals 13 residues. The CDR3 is CASRVGAAETQYF. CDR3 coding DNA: TGTGCCAGCAGAGTGGGGGCCGCGGAGACCCAGTACTTC.

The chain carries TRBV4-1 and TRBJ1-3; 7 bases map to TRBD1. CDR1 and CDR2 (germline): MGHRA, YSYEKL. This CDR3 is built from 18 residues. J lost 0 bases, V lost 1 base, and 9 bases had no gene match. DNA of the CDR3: TGCGCCAGCAGCCAAGGAGGGGCCAGGGGGTACTCTGGAAACACCATATATTTT. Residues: CASSQGGARGYSGNTIYF.

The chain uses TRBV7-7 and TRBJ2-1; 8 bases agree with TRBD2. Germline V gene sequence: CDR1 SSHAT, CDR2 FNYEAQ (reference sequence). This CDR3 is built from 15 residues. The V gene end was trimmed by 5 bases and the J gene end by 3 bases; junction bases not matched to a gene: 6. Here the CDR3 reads CASSRSGSVYNEQFF. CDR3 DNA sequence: TGTGCCAGCAGCCGGAGCGGGAGCGTCTACAATGAGCAGTTCTTC. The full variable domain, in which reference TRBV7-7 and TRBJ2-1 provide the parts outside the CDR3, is GAGVSQSPRYKVTKRGQDVTLRCDPISSHATLYWYQQALGQGPEFLTYFNYEAQPDKSGLPSDRFSAERPEGSISTLTIQRTEQRDSAMYRCASSRSGSVYNEQFFGPGTRLTVL.

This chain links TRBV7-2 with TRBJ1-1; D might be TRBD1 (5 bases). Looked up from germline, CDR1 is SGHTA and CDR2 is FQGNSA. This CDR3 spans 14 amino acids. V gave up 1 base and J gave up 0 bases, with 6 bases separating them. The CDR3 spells CASSLGQMNTEAFF. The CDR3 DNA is TGTGCCAGCAGCTTAGGACAGATGAACACTGAAGCTTTCTTT.

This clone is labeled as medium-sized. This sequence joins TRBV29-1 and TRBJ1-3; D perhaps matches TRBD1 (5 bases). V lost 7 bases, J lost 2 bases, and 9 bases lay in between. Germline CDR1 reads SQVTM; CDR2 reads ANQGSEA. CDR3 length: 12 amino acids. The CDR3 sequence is CSADTPGNTIYF. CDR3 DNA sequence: TGCAGCGCGGACACGCCTGGAAACACCATATATTTT.

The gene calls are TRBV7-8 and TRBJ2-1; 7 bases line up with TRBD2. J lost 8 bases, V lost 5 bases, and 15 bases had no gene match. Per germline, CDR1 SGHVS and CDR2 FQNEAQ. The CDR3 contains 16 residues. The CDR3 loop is CASSPPGLAEGHEQFF. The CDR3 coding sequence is TGTGCCAGCAGCCCCCCGGGGCTAGCGGAGGGGCATGAGCAGTTCTTC.